This T cell receptor beta chain was identified during a study of response to subunit inactivated influenza vaccine. The V gene lost 7 bases and the J gene lost 11 bases, with 21 bases spanning the gap. The CDR3 length is 14 residues. TCRdb re-called the RT-PCR reads with MiXCR, one entry per CDR3 protein. The sample yields about 570,000 distinct CDR3 sequences, around 10% seen once. These data were likewise used in another study, on T cells expressing NK-cell markers. According to that study: cDNA encoding TCR beta was synthesized via 5'RACE template switching incorporating UMIs. In roughly six donors, dominant CD3+CD56+NKG2C+ clonotypes ranked among the top 10 CD8+ clonotypes. Among several donors, these clonotypes also ranked first in the CD3+CD56-NKG2C+ fraction.

The chain is built from TRBV12-3 or TRBV12-4 and TRBJ2-1; TRBD2 might be the D (7 bases). The source was PBMCs from blood, collected on the day of vaccination. The sequence derives from a man aged 50 to 60 who received an inactivated influenza vaccine. The CDR3 protein is CASTPGGWGAKQFF. CDR3 nucleotides: TGTGCCAGCACCCCCGGGGGGTGGGGGGCGAAGCAGTTCTTC.